These 19 T cell receptor beta chains share one sample of origin, sequenced in a study of blood T cell repertoires in COVID-19. Only in-frame clones appear in the TCRdb table, and some are missing; sequencing was by immunoSEQ multiplex PCR. The data show roughly 160,000 clones, 82% seen once. The sequenced material came from PBMCs or T cells enriched from blood (not recorded which). The receptors originated from a man aged 60 to 75 who had recovered from COVID-19.

This sequence joins TRBV28 and TRBJ1-6; D unclear. V was cut by 6 bases and J by 7 bases, with 19 bases left in between. Germline V gene sequence: CDR1 MDHEN, CDR2 SYDVKM. The CDR3 has 16 residues. Here the CDR3 reads CASRLGLGRGNSPLHF. As DNA, the CDR3 is TGTGCCAGCAGACTTGGCTTGGGTCGAGGGAATTCACCCCTCCACTTT.

V gene TRBV13 combines with J gene TRBJ2-1; D call uncertain. The germline V gene encodes CDR1 PRHDT and CDR2 FYEKMQ (reference sequence). The V end was cut by 2 bases, the J end by 2 bases, with 10 bases between. The CDR3 loop spans 15 amino acids. The CDR3, as DNA: TGTGCCAGCAGCTTACGGCGAGGCACCTACAATGAGCAGTTCTTC. This sequence encodes CASSLRRGTYNEQFF.

This clone was detected only once. The gene calls are TRBV29-1 and TRBJ2-2, with 12 bases matching TRBD2. The junction had 10 bases not matched to a gene; V was cut back by 4 bases and J by 4 bases. CDR1 and CDR2 (germline): SQVTM, ANQGSEA. The CDR3 is made up of 17 amino acids. In nucleotides, the CDR3 is TGCAGCGTTGGGGAGACTAGCGGGAGTTTCAGCACCGGGGAGCTGTTTTTT. It yields the protein CSVGETSGSFSTGELFF.

The rearrangement links TRBV19 to TRBJ2-7; D is perhaps TRBD2 (5 bases). CDR3 size: 17 residues. The ends were cut back, 6 bases at V and 1 base at J, with 22 bases in the middle. Germline-derived CDR1 and CDR2 are LNHDA and SQIVND (reference sequence). As DNA, the CDR3 is TGTGCCAGTAGCAGCCGATCAGGAGGCGGTAGGTCCTACGAGCAGTACTTC. This gives the protein CASSSRSGGGRSYEQYF.

J is TRBJ1-5 and V is TRBV30, with 9 bases identical to TRBD1. The CDR3 extends over 16 amino acids. With V trimmed by 3 bases and J by 3 bases, 9 bases remained unmatched. The germline V gene encodes CDR1 GTSNPN and CDR2 SVGIG (reference sequence). This chain's CDR3 is CAWSAGTGGLNQPQHF. The DNA of the CDR3 is TGTGCCTGGAGCGCGGGTACAGGGGGCCTCAATCAGCCCCAGCATTTT.

The chain uses TRBV21-1 and TRBJ2-5; the table's D call, TRBD1, was not checked against the DNA. TRBV21-1 is recorded as a pseudogene. The CDR3 has 15 amino acids. The CDR3 region is CASSKRGRTQETQYF. As DNA, the CDR3 is TGTGCCAGCAGCAAAAGGGGCCGAACCCAGGAGACCCAGTACTTC.

This clone was observed a few times. V gene TRBV5-1 combines with J gene TRBJ2-2; perhaps TRBD1 as D (6 bases). CDR1 and CDR2 (germline): SGHRS, YFSETQ. V was trimmed by 1 base and J by 7 bases, leaving 14 bases between them. CDR3 length: 15 residues. The CDR3, as DNA: TGCGCCAGCAGCTTGAAGCGAGGGGGTGGCGGGGAGCTGTTTTTT. Its translation is CASSLKRGGGGELFF.

The rearrangement uses TRBV28 and TRBJ1-2, with no clear D. CDR3 length: 13 residues. The V end was cut by 6 bases, the J end by 0 bases, with 8 bases between. Germline CDR1 reads MDHEN; CDR2 reads SYDVKM. DNA for the CDR3: TGTGCCAGCAGGGCATACACTAACTATGGCTACACCTTC. It codes for CASRAYTNYGYTF.

V and J are TRBV5-1 and TRBJ2-7; the match to TRBD1 covers 7 bases. J lost 2 bases, V lost 0 bases, and 8 bases had no gene match. The CDR3 has 16 residues. Germline loops: CDR1 SGHRS, CDR2 YFSETQ. CDR3 amino acids: CASSLGGSGQTYEQYF. The CDR3 nucleotides are TGCGCCAGCAGCTTGGGGGGGTCGGGACAGACCTACGAGCAGTACTTC.

The chain carries TRBV5-8 and TRBJ2-5, with 7 bases fitting TRBD2. Germline lookup yields CDR1 SGHTS and CDR2 YDEGEE. This CDR3 has 14 amino acids. V lost 4 bases and J lost 5; bases outside the gene matches: 8. The DNA for the CDR3 is TGTGCCAGCAGCCCACGGGAGGTAGAGGAGACCCAGTACTTC. This sequence encodes CASSPREVEETQYF.

The V call is TRBV18, the J call TRBJ1-2, with 8 bases fitting TRBD1. The CDR3 is 18 residues long. With V trimmed by 2 bases and J by 4 bases, 15 bases remained unmatched. Germline values: CDR1 KGHSH, CDR2 LQKENI. The CDR3 sequence is CASSPTGTGGRVGYGYTF. CDR3 bases: TGTGCCAGCTCACCAACCGGGACAGGAGGGCGGGTTGGCTATGGCTACACCTTC.

This clone occurred a few times. The rearrangement uses TRBV6-5 and TRBJ1-5; TRBD1 agrees at 7 bases. Germline loops: CDR1 MNHEY, CDR2 SVGAGI. V trimming: 7 bases; J trimming: 4 bases; junction bases outside the gene matches: 4. The CDR3 runs 13 residues. In nucleotides, the CDR3 is TGTGCCAGCACGACAGGGAAAAATCAGCCCCAGCATTTT. This codes for CASTTGKNQPQHF.

The chain combines TRBV2 with TRBJ2-1; D remains ambiguous. The CDR3 is 13 amino acids. Germline CDR1 is SNHLY and CDR2 is FYNNEI. Deletions cut 1 base from V and 9 bases from J, with 10 bases between. CDR3 bases: TGTGCCAGCAGTGAAGGTACCCACGGTGAGCAGTTCTTC. Protein sequence: CASSEGTHGEQFF.

This chain links TRBV10-3 with TRBJ1-5; D is unresolved. V was trimmed by 4 bases and J by 5 bases, leaving 15 bases between them. Per germline, CDR1 ENHRY and CDR2 SYGVKD. CDR3 length: 15 residues. In DNA form, the CDR3 reads TGTGCCATCAGTGGATACCGGGGTCGGGATCAGCCCCAGCATTTT. Translation: CAISGYRGRDQPQHF.

This clone was seen a few times. The chain combines TRBV6-1 with TRBJ2-4; 11 bases are a match to TRBD2. The CDR3 is 20 amino acids. CDR1 is MNHNS, CDR2 SASEGT, per germline. With 0 bases clipped from V and 0 bases from J, the junction kept 10 bases outside the gene matches. In DNA form, the CDR3 reads TGTGCCAGCAGTGAAGCTAGCGGGGGGGCCGGCCAACTAGCCAAAAACATTCAGTACTTC. This codes for CASSEASGGAGQLAKNIQYF.

The J gene is TRBJ2-5, the V gene TRBV24-1; a possible D gene is TRBD1 (7 bases). V dropped 3 bases and J dropped 4 bases, with 8 bases sitting between them. This CDR3 is built from 13 residues. In germline, CDR1 is KGHDR, CDR2 SFDVKD. The CDR3 is CATSDQGGETQYF. The CDR3 nucleotides read TGTGCCACCAGTGATCAGGGGGGAGAGACCCAGTACTTC.

This clone was counted only a few times. CDR3 loop: CASSVDGQVNQPQHF. In nucleotides, the CDR3 is TGTGCCAGCAGCGTAGATGGACAGGTTAATCAGCCCCAGCATTTT. This rearrangement joins TRBV9 to TRBJ1-5; 7 bases are shared with TRBD1. J lost 4 bases, V lost 0 bases, and 4 bases had no gene match. Germline CDR1 SGDLS, CDR2 YYNGEE. The CDR3 sequence is 15 residues long.

The chain is built from TRBV30 and TRBJ1-1, with 8 bases that match TRBD1. There are 14 residues in the CDR3. After removal of 0 bases from V and 5 bases from J, the junction contained 5 bases not matched to a gene. Germline loops: CDR1 GTSNPN, CDR2 SVGIG (reference sequence). DNA of the CDR3: TGTGCCTGGAGTGTAACAGGGGGGCGGACTGAAGCTTTCTTT. This gives the protein CAWSVTGGRTEAFF.

This clone was seen just once. The rearrangement links TRBV7-2 to TRBJ1-2; TRBD1 matches 8 bases. The CDR3 runs to 14 residues. After removal of 5 bases from V and 2 bases from J, the junction contained 4 bases not matched to a gene. Looked up from germline, CDR1 is SGHTA and CDR2 is FQGNSA. The CDR3: CASSVPGGNYGYTF. Written as DNA, the CDR3 is TGTGCCAGCAGCGTACCAGGGGGCAACTATGGCTACACCTTC.